Here is one T cell receptor beta chain with its context. These data belong to a study of blood T cell repertoires in COVID-19. Study summary: Sample material is recorded as cDNA or gDNA derived from T cells, B-cell-depleted T cells, or PBMCs.

This table comes from immunoSEQ multiplex PCR, and its TCRdb copy is limited to in-frame clones, with some not included. Of 250,000 to 300,000 clones in the sample, just under 90% were seen once. The study drew participants aged roughly 18 to 95 years from 24 US areas. Two negative PCRs, clearance, or symptom resolution had been documented for recovered Cohort 3 donors. Germline loops: CDR1 MNHNY, CDR2 SVGAGI (reference sequence). Trimming removed 9 bases at V and 4 bases at J, with 13 bases between. The length of the CDR3 is 12 residues. This sequence joins TRBV6-6 and TRBJ2-7, with D possibly TRBD2 on 7 matching bases. Sample: PBMCs or T cells enriched from blood (not recorded which). This sequence originates from a woman aged 55-70 years who had recovered from COVID-19. The CDR3 spells CASGGAPYEQYF. For the CDR3, the DNA is TGTGCCAGTGGGGGGGCTCCTTACGAGCAGTACTTC.